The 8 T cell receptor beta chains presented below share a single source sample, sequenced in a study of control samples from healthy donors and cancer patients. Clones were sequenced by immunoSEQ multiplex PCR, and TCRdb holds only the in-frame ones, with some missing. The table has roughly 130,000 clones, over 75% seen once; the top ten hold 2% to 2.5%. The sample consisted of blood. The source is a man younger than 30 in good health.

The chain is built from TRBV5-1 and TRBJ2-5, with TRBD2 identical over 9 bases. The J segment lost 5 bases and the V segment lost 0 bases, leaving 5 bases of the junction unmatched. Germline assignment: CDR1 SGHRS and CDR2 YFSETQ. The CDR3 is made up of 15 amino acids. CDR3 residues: CASSLGGTSRETQYF. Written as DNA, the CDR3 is TGCGCCAGCAGCTTGGGCGGGACTAGCAGGGAGACCCAGTACTTC. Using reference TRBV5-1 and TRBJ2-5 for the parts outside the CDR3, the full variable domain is KAGVTQTPRYLIKTRGQQVTLSCSPISGHRSVSWYQQTPGQGLQFLFEYFSETQRNKGNFPGRFSGRQFSNSRSEMNVSTLELGDSALYLCASSLGGTSRETQYFGPGTRLLVL.

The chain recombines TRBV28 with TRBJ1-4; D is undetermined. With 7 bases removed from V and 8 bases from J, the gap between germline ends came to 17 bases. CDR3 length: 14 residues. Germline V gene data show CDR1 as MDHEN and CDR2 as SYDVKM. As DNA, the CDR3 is TGTGCCAGCATTGGCCAGGAGATTCGGGAAAAACTGTTTTTT. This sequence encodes CASIGQEIREKLFF.

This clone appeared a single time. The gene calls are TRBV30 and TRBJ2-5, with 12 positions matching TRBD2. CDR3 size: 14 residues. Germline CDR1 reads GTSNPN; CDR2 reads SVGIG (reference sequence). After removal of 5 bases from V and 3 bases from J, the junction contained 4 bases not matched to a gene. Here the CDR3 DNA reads TGTGCCTGGCGACTAGCGGGGGCCAAAGAGACCCAGTACTTC. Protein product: CAWRLAGAKETQYF.

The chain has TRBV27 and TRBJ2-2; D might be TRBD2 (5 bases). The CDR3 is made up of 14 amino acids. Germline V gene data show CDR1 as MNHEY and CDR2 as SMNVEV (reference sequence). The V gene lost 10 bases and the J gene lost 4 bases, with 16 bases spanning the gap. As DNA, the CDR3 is TGTGCCACCGGAGTGTGGGCGGGCACCGGGGAGCTGTTTTTT. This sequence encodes CATGVWAGTGELFF.

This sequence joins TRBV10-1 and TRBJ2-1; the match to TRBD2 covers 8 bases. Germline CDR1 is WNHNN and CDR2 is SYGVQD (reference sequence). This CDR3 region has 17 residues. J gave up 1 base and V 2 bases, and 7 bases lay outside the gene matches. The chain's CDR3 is CASSESSGISSYNEQFF. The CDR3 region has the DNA TGCGCCAGCAGTGAGAGTAGCGGGATTAGTTCCTACAATGAGCAGTTCTTC.

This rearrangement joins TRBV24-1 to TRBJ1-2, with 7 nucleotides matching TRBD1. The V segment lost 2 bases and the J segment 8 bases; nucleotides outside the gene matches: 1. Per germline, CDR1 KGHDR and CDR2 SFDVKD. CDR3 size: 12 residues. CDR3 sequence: CATSDSGQGYTF. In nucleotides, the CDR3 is TGTGCCACCAGTGATTCGGGACAGGGCTACACCTTC.

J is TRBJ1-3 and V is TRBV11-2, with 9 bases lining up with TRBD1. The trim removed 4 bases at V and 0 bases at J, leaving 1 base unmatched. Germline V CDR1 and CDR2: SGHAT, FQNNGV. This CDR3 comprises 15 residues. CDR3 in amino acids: CASSSTGGSGNTIYF. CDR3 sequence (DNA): TGTGCCAGCAGCTCGACAGGGGGCTCTGGAAACACCATATATTTT.

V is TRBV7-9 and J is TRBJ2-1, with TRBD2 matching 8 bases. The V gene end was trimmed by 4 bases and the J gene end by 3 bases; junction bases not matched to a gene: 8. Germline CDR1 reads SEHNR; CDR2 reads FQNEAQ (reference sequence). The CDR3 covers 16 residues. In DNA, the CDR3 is TGTGCCAGCAGCTCCCAGCGGGAGATCCGCTACAATGAGCAGTTCTTC. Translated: CASSSQREIRYNEQFF.